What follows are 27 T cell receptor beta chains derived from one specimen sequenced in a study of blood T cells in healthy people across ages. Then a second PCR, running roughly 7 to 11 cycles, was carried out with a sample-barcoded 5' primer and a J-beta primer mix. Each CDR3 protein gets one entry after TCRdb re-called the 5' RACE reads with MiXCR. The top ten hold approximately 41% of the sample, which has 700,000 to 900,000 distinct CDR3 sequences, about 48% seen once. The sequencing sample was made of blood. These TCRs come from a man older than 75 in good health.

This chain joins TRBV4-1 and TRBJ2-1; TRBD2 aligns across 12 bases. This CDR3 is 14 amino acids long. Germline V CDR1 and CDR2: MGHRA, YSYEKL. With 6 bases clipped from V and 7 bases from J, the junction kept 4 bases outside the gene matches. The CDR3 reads CASRTSGSFNEQFF. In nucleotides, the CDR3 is TGCGCCAGCAGGACTAGCGGGAGTTTTAATGAGCAGTTCTTC.

The CDR3 sequence is CASSFEFSDNEQFF. The CDR3 DNA follows: TGTGCCAGCAGCTTCGAATTTTCGGACAATGAGCAGTTCTTC. The chain uses TRBV5-8 and TRBJ2-1, with no clear D. The CDR3 contains 14 residues. Trimming cost V 2 bases and J 5 bases, with 11 bases left between them. Germline CDR1 and CDR2: SGHTS and YDEGEE.

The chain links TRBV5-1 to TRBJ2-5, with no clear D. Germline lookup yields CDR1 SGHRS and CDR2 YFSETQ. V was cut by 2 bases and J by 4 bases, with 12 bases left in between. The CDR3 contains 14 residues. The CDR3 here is CASSFTWRAETQYF. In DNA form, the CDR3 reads TGCGCCAGCAGCTTTACTTGGCGAGCAGAGACCCAGTACTTC.

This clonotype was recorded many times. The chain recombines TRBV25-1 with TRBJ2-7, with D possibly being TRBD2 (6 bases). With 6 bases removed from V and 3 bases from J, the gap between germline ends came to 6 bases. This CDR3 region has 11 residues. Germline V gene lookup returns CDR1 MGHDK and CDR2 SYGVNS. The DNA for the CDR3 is TGTGCCAGCAGGGGAGGCTACGAGCAGTACTTC. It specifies CASRGGYEQYF.

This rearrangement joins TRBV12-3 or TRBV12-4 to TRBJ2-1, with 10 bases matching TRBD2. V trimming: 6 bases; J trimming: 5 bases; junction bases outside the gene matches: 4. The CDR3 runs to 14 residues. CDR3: CASRIAGGDNEQFF. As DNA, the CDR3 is TGTGCCAGCAGAATAGCGGGGGGCGACAATGAGCAGTTCTTC.

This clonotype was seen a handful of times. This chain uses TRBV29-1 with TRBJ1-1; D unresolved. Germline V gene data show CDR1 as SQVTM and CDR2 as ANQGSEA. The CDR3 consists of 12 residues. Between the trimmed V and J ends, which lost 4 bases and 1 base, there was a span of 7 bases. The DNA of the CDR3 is TGCAGCGTTGCTCGTAAGAACACTGAAGCTTTCTTT. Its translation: CSVARKNTEAFF.

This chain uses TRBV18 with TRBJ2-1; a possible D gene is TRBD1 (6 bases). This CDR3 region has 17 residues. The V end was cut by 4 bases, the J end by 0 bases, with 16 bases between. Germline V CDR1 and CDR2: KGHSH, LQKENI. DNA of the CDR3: TGTGCCAGCTCACGAGATGGACAGATTCGCTCCTACAATGAGCAGTTCTTC. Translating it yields CASSRDGQIRSYNEQFF. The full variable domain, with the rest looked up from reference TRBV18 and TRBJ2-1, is NAGVMQNPRHLVRRRGQEARLRCSPMKGHSHVYWYRQLPEEGLKFMVYLQKENIIDESGMPKERFSAEFPKEGPSILRIQQVVRGDSAAYFCASSRDGQIRSYNEQFFGPGTRLTVL.

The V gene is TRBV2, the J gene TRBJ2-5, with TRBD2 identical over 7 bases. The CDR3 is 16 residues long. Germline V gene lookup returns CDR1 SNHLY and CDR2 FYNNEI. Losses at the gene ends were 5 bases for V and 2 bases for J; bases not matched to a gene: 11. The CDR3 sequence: CASSRARGREQETQYF. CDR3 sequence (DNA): TGTGCCAGCAGTAGGGCCCGAGGGAGGGAGCAAGAGACCCAGTACTTC.

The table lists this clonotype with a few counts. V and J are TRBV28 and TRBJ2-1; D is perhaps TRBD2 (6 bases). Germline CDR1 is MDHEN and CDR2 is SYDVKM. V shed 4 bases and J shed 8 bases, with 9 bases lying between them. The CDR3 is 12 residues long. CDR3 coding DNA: TGTGCCAGCAGTTCGGGACTTGATGAGCAGTTCTTC. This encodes CASSSGLDEQFF.

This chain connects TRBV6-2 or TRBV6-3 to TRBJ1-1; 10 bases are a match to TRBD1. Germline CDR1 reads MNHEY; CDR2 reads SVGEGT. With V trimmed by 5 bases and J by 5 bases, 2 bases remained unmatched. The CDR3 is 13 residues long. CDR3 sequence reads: CASSDRGRTEAFF. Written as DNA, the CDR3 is TGTGCCAGCAGTGACAGGGGGCGAACTGAAGCTTTCTTT.

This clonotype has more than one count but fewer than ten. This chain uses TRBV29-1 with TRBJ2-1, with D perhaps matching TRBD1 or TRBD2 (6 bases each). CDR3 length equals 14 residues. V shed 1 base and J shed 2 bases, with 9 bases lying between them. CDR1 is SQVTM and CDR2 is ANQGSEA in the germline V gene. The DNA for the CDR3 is TGCAGCGTTGAAGGGGGGGCCGCCTACAATGAGCAGTTCTTC. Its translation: CSVEGGAAYNEQFF.

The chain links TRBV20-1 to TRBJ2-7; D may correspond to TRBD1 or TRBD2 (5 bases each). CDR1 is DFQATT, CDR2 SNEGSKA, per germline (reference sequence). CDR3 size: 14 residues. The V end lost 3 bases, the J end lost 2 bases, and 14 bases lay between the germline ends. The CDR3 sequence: CSARRGGSPYEQYF. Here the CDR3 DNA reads TGCAGTGCTAGGAGGGGCGGGTCCCCCTACGAGCAGTACTTC.

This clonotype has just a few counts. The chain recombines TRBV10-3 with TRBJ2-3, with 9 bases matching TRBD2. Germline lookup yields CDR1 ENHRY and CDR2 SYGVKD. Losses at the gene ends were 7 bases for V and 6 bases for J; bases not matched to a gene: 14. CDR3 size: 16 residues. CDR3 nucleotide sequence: TGTGCCATCACTCCCGGCAGCGGGAGGATTCCTGATACGCAGTATTTT. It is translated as CAITPGSGRIPDTQYF.

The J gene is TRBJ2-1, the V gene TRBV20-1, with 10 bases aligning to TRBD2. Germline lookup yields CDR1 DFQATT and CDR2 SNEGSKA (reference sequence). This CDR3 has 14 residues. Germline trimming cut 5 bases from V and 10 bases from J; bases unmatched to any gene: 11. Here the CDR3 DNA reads TGCAGTGCTGCCGGACTAGCGGCCCTCGGGGAGCAGTTCTTC. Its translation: CSAAGLAALGEQFF.

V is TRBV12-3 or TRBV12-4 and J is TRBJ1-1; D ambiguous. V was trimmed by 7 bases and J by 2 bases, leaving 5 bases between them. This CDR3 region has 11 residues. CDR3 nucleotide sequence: TGTGCCAGCACCTTTAACACTGAAGCTTTCTTT. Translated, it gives CASTFNTEAFF.

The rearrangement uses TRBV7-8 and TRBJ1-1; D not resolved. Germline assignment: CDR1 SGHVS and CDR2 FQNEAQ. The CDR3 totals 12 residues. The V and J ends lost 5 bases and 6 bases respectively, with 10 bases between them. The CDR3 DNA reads TGTGCCAGCAGCCCCTTGCCTCCTGAAGCTTTCTTT. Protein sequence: CASSPLPPEAFF.

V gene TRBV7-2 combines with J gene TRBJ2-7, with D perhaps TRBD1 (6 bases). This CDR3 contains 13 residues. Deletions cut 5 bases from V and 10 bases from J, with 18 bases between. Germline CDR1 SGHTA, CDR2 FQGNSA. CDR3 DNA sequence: TGTGCCAGCAGCACACGACAGGACCCCAAACAGTACTTC. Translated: CASSTRQDPKQYF. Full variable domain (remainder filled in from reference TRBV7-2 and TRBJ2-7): GAGVSQSPSNKVTEKGKDVELRCDPISGHTALYWYRQSLGQGLEFLIYFQGNSAPDKSGLPSDRFSAERTGGSVSTLTIQRTQQEDSAVYLCASSTRQDPKQYFGPGTRLTVT.

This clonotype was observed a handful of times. The CDR3 bases are TGTGCCAGTGGGGGGACCTGGGTATCCACTGAAGCTTTCTTT. Protein product: CASGGTWVSTEAFF. V usage is TRBV7-9 and J usage is TRBJ1-1; perhaps TRBD1 as D (5 bases). Germline CDR1 is SEHNR and CDR2 is FQNEAQ (reference sequence). The germline V and J ends were trimmed by 9 bases and 4 bases, with 18 bases remaining between them. The CDR3 is 14 amino acids.

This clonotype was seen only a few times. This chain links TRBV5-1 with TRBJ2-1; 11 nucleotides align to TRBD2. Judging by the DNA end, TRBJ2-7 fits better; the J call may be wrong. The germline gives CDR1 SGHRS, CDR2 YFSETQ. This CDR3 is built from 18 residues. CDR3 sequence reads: CASTPRLAGRSSYNEQYF. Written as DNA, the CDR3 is TGCGCCAGCACCCCAAGACTAGCGGGACGGAGCTCCTACAATGAGCAGTACTTC.

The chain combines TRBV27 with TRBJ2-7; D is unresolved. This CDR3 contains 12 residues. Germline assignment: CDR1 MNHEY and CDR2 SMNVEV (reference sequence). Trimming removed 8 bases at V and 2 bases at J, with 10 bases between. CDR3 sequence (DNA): TGTGCCAGCCGAACATGGGCCTACGAGCAGTACTTC. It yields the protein CASRTWAYEQYF.

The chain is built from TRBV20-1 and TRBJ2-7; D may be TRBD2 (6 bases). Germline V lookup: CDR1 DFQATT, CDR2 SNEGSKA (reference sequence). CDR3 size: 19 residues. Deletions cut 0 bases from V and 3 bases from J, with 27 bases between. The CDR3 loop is CSARDVDLVASGDRYEQYF. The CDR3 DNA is TGCAGTGCTAGAGATGTGGACCTGGTGGCATCGGGAGATCGCTACGAGCAGTACTTC.

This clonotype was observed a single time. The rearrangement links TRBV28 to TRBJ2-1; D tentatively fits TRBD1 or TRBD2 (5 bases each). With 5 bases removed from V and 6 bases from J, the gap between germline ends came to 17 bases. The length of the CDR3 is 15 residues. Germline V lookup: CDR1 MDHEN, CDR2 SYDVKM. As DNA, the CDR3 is TGTGCCAGCAGTCTGGGACGCTCGGAGGTCAATGAGCAGTTCTTC. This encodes CASSLGRSEVNEQFF.

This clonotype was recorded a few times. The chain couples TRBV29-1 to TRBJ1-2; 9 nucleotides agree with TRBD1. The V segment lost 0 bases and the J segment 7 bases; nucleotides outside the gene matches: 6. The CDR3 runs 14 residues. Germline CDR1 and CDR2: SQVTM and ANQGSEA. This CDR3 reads CSVEEQQGASGYTF. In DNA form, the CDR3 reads TGCAGCGTTGAAGAGCAACAGGGGGCAAGTGGCTACACCTTC.

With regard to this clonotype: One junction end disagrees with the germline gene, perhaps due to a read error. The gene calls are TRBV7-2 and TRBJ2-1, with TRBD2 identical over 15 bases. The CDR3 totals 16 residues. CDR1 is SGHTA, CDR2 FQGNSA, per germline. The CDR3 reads CAGSFGLAGGDRRQFF. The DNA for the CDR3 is TGTGCCGGCAGCTTCGGACTAGCGGGAGGGGACCGTCGGCAGTTCTTC.

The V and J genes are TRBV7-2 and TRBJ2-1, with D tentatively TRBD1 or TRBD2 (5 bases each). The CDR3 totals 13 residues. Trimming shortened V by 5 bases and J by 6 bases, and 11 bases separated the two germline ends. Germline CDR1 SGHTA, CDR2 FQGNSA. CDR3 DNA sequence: TGTGCCAGCAGCCTGGGGACCTTCAATGAGCAGTTCTTC. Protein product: CASSLGTFNEQFF.

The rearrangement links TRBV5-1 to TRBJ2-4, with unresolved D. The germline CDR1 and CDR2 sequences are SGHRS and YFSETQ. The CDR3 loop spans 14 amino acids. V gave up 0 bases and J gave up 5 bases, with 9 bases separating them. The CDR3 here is CASSLVGSENIQYF. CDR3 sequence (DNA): TGCGCCAGCAGCTTGGTGGGAAGTGAAAACATTCAGTACTTC.

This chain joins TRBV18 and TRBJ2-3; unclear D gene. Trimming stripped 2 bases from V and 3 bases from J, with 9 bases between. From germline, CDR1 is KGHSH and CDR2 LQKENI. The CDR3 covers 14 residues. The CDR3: CASSPIPGTDTQYF. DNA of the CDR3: TGTGCCAGCTCACCAATCCCTGGGACAGATACGCAGTATTTT.